The 27 T cell receptor beta chains listed next were all sequenced from one sample in a study of shared clonotypes between healthy human individuals. Assay used: immunoSEQ multiplex PCR; TCRdb lists only in-frame clones, some missing. Among a few million clones listed, 85% to 95% were seen once. Material for sequencing was naive CD4+ T cells from PBMCs. Subset here: CD45RA+ positively selected. The receptors stem from a man in his late teens or twenties in good health. Some clones in this sample may be carry-over from other donors' samples.

This chain joins TRBV7-9 and TRBJ2-6, with 7 nucleotides matching TRBD1. CDR3 length: 19 amino acids. From germline, CDR1 is SEHNR and CDR2 FQNEAQ (reference sequence). Losses at the gene ends were 5 bases for V and 0 bases for J; bases not matched to a gene: 13. CDR3 sequence: CASSPQRGLDLSGANVLTF. CDR3 nucleotides: TGTGCCAGCAGCCCCCAAAGGGGGCTGGATCTCTCTGGGGCCAACGTCCTGACTTTC.

This sequence joins TRBV15 and TRBJ1-5; the D is unclear. Looked up from germline, CDR1 is LNHNV and CDR2 is YYDKDF (reference sequence). This CDR3 is built from 14 residues. V gave up 0 bases and J gave up 13 bases, with 16 bases separating them. In DNA form, the CDR3 reads TGTGCCACCAGCAGAGATTTGACGGGAGTTCCGCAGCATTTT. Protein product: CATSRDLTGVPQHF.

The chain employs TRBV6-5 and TRBJ1-3, with D possibly being TRBD1 (5 bases). The germline CDR1 and CDR2 sequences are MNHEY and SVGAGI. V was shortened by 0 bases and J by 2 bases, with 11 bases between the two germline ends. This CDR3 has 16 residues. The CDR3 is CASSYSKGTPGNTIYF. The CDR3 region has the DNA TGTGCCAGCAGTTACTCGAAAGGGACGCCTGGAAACACCATATATTTT.

The chain employs TRBV7-2 and TRBJ1-1; D uncertain. The CDR3 is 14 residues long. V was clipped by 1 base and J by 3 bases, with 9 bases between them. Germline CDR1 and CDR2: SGHTA and FQGNSA. The CDR3 DNA reads as TGTGCCAGCAGCTTAGAGTCGGCTTACACTGAAGCTTTCTTT. This codes for CASSLESAYTEAFF.

The gene calls are TRBV28 and TRBJ2-1; 12 bases agree with TRBD2. The germline V gene has CDR1 MDHEN and CDR2 SYDVKM. J gave up 6 bases and V 4 bases, and 1 base lay outside the gene matches. The CDR3 loop spans 14 amino acids. This CDR3 reads CASSSLAGGNEQFF. The CDR3 DNA follows: TGTGCCAGCAGTTCACTAGCGGGGGGCAATGAGCAGTTCTTC.

Concerning this clone: At one end, the junction sequence differs from germline, possibly due to a read error. V and J are TRBV18 and TRBJ1-3; no definite D call. The germline V gene encodes CDR1 KGHSH and CDR2 LQKENI. The CDR3 extends over 16 amino acids. CDR3 nucleotide sequence: TGTGCCAGCTCACCACCGTACGGTTCTGACACCGGGGAGTTGTTTTTT. The encoded protein is CASSPPYGSDTGELFF.

This clone was recorded once. Other DNA sequences from this sample encode an identical CDR3 as well. The chain carries TRBV6-6 and TRBJ2-7, with no clear D. CDR1 and CDR2 from the germline V gene are MNHNY and SVGAGI (reference sequence). The CDR3 extends over 12 amino acids. V was clipped by 0 bases and J by 4 bases, with 4 bases between them. The CDR3 is CASSYSSYEQYF. The DNA of the CDR3 is TGTGCCAGCAGTTACTCCAGTTACGAGCAGTACTTC.

This clone was seen a single time. The chain has TRBV15 and TRBJ2-1, with 15 bases that match TRBD2. This CDR3 is built from 18 residues. The V segment lost 7 bases and the J segment 1 base; nucleotides outside the gene matches: 8. Germline V gene lookup returns CDR1 LNHNV and CDR2 YYDKDF (reference sequence). The CDR3 reads CATTQGTSGRSSYNEQFF. The DNA for the CDR3 is TGTGCCACCACCCAGGGGACTAGCGGGAGGTCTTCCTACAATGAGCAGTTCTTC.

A note on this clone: At the DNA level, this CDR3 is encoded by other sequences in the same sample as well. The chain has TRBV10-3 and TRBJ2-1; D is uncertain. Germline V gene sequence: CDR1 ENHRY, CDR2 SYGVKD. The CDR3 runs 14 residues. Deletions cut 2 bases from V and 1 base from J, with 6 bases between. Here the CDR3 reads CAISEGGSYNEQFF. The CDR3, as DNA: TGTGCCATCAGTGAGGGCGGATCCTACAATGAGCAGTTCTTC.

A word on this clone: The same CDR3 also results from other DNA sequences found in this sample. The genes are TRBV18 and TRBJ1-1, with a weak D call TRBD1 (5 bases). Germline-derived CDR1 and CDR2 are KGHSH and LQKENI. Trimming took 1 base from V and 3 from J, leaving 9 bases between them. CDR3 length: 14 amino acids. This CDR3 reads CASSPQGTDTEAFF. CDR3 nucleotide sequence: TGTGCCAGCTCACCACAGGGGACGGACACTGAAGCTTTCTTT.

The chain recombines TRBV27 with TRBJ1-2; tentative D call: TRBD1 (5 bases). The ends were cut back, 6 bases at V and 5 bases at J, with 16 bases in the middle. Per the germline V gene, CDR1 is MNHEY and CDR2 is SMNVEV (reference sequence). This CDR3 has 14 residues. CDR3 coding DNA: TGTGCCAGCAGAAATGGGGGATCCGGGTATGGCTACACCTTC. Translated, it gives CASRNGGSGYGYTF.

This clone has just a few counts. The chain couples TRBV10-3 to TRBJ1-1, with 7 nucleotides matching TRBD1. The CDR3 has 13 amino acids. With V trimmed by 6 bases and J by 3 bases, 4 bases remained unmatched. From germline, CDR1 is ENHRY and CDR2 SYGVKD. The CDR3 sequence: CAIRDRVYTEAFF. CDR3 DNA sequence: TGTGCCATCAGAGACAGGGTTTACACTGAAGCTTTCTTT.

The chain is built from TRBV7-9 and TRBJ1-6; D gene ambiguous. Trimming left V 6 bases short and J 4 bases short, with 19 bases between. CDR1 is SEHNR, CDR2 FQNEAQ, per germline (reference sequence). The CDR3 covers 17 residues. As DNA, the CDR3 is TGTGCCAGCAGTCCACGACCCGACGGAAGATATAATTCACCCCTCCACTTT. Its protein is CASSPRPDGRYNSPLHF.

The chain joins TRBV11-2 to TRBJ2-3; D might be TRBD2 (5 bases). CDR1 and CDR2 (germline): SGHAT, FQNNGV. The CDR3 has 13 residues. The V end was cut by 1 base, the J end by 4 bases, with 6 bases between. The CDR3 is CASSLVLADTQYF. The CDR3 bases are TGTGCCAGCAGCTTAGTACTAGCAGATACGCAGTATTTT.

This chain joins TRBV28 and TRBJ2-7; a possible D gene is TRBD2 (6 bases). CDR1 and CDR2 from the germline V gene are MDHEN and SYDVKM. Trimming took off 6 bases at V and 5 bases at J, with 14 bases between the two ends. This CDR3 contains 13 residues. The CDR3 DNA follows: TGTGCCAGCAGGGCACTCGGGAGCAACGAGCAGTACTTC. It translates to CASRALGSNEQYF.

The rearrangement uses TRBV11-2 and TRBJ2-7; TRBD2 is a possible D gene (5 bases). In germline, CDR1 is SGHAT, CDR2 FQNNGV. Trimming shortened V by 5 bases and J by 3 bases, and 14 bases separated the two germline ends. This CDR3 has 14 residues. The DNA for the CDR3 is TGTGCCAGCAGCCCCTCCCCGGGGAACTACGAGCAGTACTTC. Its translation: CASSPSPGNYEQYF.

This clone was picked up one time. The chain is built from TRBV28 and TRBJ1-2, with a possible D match to TRBD1 (6 bases). The germline gives CDR1 MDHEN, CDR2 SYDVKM. The V and J ends lost 6 bases and 0 bases respectively, with 11 bases between them. The CDR3 covers 14 residues. CDR3 sequence reads: CASSSGVPNYGYTF. The CDR3 bases are TGTGCCAGCAGCTCAGGGGTACCTAACTATGGCTACACCTTC.

This clone came up once. This CDR3 reads CASSYSDGSLETQYF. CDR3 DNA sequence: TGTGCCAGCAGTTACTCGGACGGCTCCCTAGAGACCCAGTACTTC. The rearrangement uses TRBV6-6 and TRBJ2-5; no definite D call. Germline CDR1 reads MNHNY; CDR2 reads SVGAGI (reference sequence). This CDR3 spans 15 amino acids. V was shortened by 0 bases and J by 4 bases, with 12 bases between the two germline ends.

The chain couples TRBV7-8 to TRBJ1-3; unclear D gene. Trimming shortened V by 8 bases and J by 4 bases, and 18 bases separated the two germline ends. This CDR3 is 15 amino acids long. In germline, CDR1 is SGHVS, CDR2 FQNEAQ. This chain's CDR3 is CASPPVGRAGNTIYF. In DNA form, the CDR3 reads TGTGCCAGCCCCCCCGTGGGAAGGGCGGGAAACACCATATATTTT.

This clone was picked up one time. The V and J genes are TRBV13 and TRBJ1-1; TRBD1 aligns across 7 bases. V was pared by 4 bases and J by 0 bases, with 5 bases of the junction left unmatched. The germline gives CDR1 PRHDT, CDR2 FYEKMQ (reference sequence). The CDR3 runs 15 residues. The CDR3 sequence: CASSSTGRMNTEAFF. The CDR3 coding sequence is TGTGCCAGCAGCTCGACAGGGAGAATGAACACTGAAGCTTTCTTT.

The chain couples TRBV28 to TRBJ2-4, with D maybe TRBD1 (6 bases). The V gene's germline CDR1 is MDHEN and CDR2 SYDVKM. The V end was cut by 3 bases, the J end by 0 bases, with 9 bases between. The CDR3 consists of 15 residues. CDR3 DNA: TGTGCCAGCAGTTTGTCAGGGGCAGCCAAAAACATTCAGTACTTC. It yields the protein CASSLSGAAKNIQYF.

This sequence joins TRBV7-2 and TRBJ2-2; TRBD1 matches 7 bases. This CDR3 comprises 16 residues. CDR1 and CDR2 from the germline V gene are SGHTA and FQGNSA. The V and J ends lost 5 bases and 0 bases, in that order; junction bases with no gene match: 6. The CDR3 region has the DNA TGTGCCAGCAGCCGGGAACAGGGGACGAACACCGGGGAGCTGTTTTTT. This encodes CASSREQGTNTGELFF.

V gene TRBV5-1 combines with J gene TRBJ2-2, with TRBD2 identical over 14 bases. The CDR3 extends over 19 amino acids. The junction had 14 bases not matched to a gene; V was cut back by 4 bases and J by 6 bases. Germline assignment: CDR1 SGHRS and CDR2 YFSETQ. The CDR3 bases are TGCGCCAGCAGCCCCGACCTGGGACTAGCGGGAGTGGGTGCCGGGGAGCTGTTTTTT. Protein sequence: CASSPDLGLAGVGAGELFF.

The V gene is TRBV7-2, the J gene TRBJ1-5, with D maybe TRBD1 (6 bases). Between the trimmed V and J ends, which lost 0 bases and 1 base, there was a span of 13 bases. The CDR3 has 17 amino acids. The germline V gene has CDR1 SGHTA and CDR2 FQGNSA. The CDR3 sequence: CASSLADRLRSNQPQHF. The CDR3 DNA is TGTGCCAGCAGCTTAGCCGACAGGTTAAGGAGCAATCAGCCCCAGCATTTT.

The rearrangement links TRBV2 to TRBJ1-2, with 10 bases lining up with TRBD1. CDR3 length: 16 residues. The junction had 14 bases not matched to a gene; V was cut back by 6 bases and J by 7 bases. CDR1 SNHLY and CDR2 FYNNEI come from the germline V gene. The CDR3 spells CASRKLTGTGVGGYTF. In nucleotides, the CDR3 is TGTGCCAGCAGGAAACTAACCGGGACAGGGGTTGGTGGCTACACCTTC.

This sequence joins TRBV5-6 and TRBJ2-2, with 10 bases aligning to TRBD2. CDR3 length: 14 residues. With V trimmed by 6 bases and J by 3 bases, 2 bases remained unmatched. Germline lookup yields CDR1 SGHDT and CDR2 YYEEEE. The CDR3, as DNA: TGTGCCAGCATTCTAGCGGGAGACACCGGGGAGCTGTTTTTT. Its protein is CASILAGDTGELFF.

The rearrangement links TRBV5-1 to TRBJ2-1, with TRBD2 matching 15 bases. The CDR3 is made up of 18 amino acids. The V and J ends lost 4 bases and 0 bases, in that order; junction bases with no gene match: 5. CDR1 and CDR2 from the germline V gene are SGHRS and YFSETQ. The chain's CDR3 is CASSGLAGGNSSYNEQFF. The CDR3 coding sequence is TGCGCCAGCAGCGGACTAGCGGGAGGGAACAGCTCCTACAATGAGCAGTTCTTC.